Listed below are T cell receptor beta chains from one sample, sequenced in a study of OX40 agonist ivuxolimab in advanced cancers. This table comes from immunoSEQ multiplex PCR, and its TCRdb copy is limited to in-frame clones, with some not included. Found here are roughly 84,000 clones, approximately 81% of them singletons; the top ten hold 4.6%. The sample here was CD4+ or CD8+ T cells sorted from blood, taken in a trial of the OX40 agonist ivuxolimab. The receptor set was obtained from an adult with an advanced solid tumor such as melanoma, head and neck, liver or kidney cancer. Each CDR3 is given with its conserved first and last residue. The D gene is left open where the match is weak. Some rows have no size entry. The others give once, few or many, or a class for an expanded clone.

clone_size j_call d_call v_call cdr3_aa cdr3_nt
. TRBJ2-7 TRBD2 TRBV7-3 CASSQLAGASEQYF TGTGCCAGCAGCCAACTAGCGGGAGCCTCCGAGCAGTACTTC
. TRBJ1-1 . TRBV5-1 CASSKDSTNTEAFF TGCGCCAGCAGCAAGGACAGCACGAACACTGAAGCTTTCTTT
. TRBJ2-5 . TRBV5-1 CASSLSTGEVSQYF TGCGCCAGCAGCTTGAGTACGGGCGAGGTGTCCCAGTACTTC
. TRBJ2-7 TRBD1 TRBV7-2 CASSPRQGEQYF TGTGCCAGCAGCCCTCGACAGGGCGAGCAGTACTTC
few TRBJ2-7 . TRBV6-5 CASSWTTRQPGEQYF TGTGCCAGCAGTTGGACCACCCGACAGCCCGGCGAGCAGTACTTC
. TRBJ1-6 . TRBV5-1 CASSRFSSYNSPLHF TGCGCCAGCAGCCGGTTCAGCTCCTATAATTCACCCCTCCACTTT
. TRBJ1-3 . TRBV7-6 CASSSNPGNTIYF TGTGCCAGCAGTTCAAATCCTGGAAACACCATATATTTT
once TRBJ1-2 TRBD1 TRBV7-9 CASSFSDRENYGYTF TGTGCCAGCAGCTTTTCGGACAGGGAGAACTATGGCTACACCTTC
. TRBJ1-1 . TRBV15 CATSGFGGSMRGRVAFF TGTGCCACCAGCGGATTTGGGGGTAGTATGAGGGGGAGAGTAGCTTTCTTT
. TRBJ2-7 TRBD2 TRBV5-5 CASSRTTSGYSYEQYF TGTGCCAGCAGCCGGACGACTAGCGGGTACTCCTACGAGCAGTACTTC
. TRBJ1-1 . TRBV4-1 CASSQGGMNTEAFF TGCGCCAGCAGCCAAGGAGGAATGAACACTGAAGCCTTCTTT
. TRBJ1-2 TRBD1 TRBV18 CASSPGDSSVYGYTF TGTGCCAGCTCTCCCGGGGACAGCTCCGTCTATGGCTACACCTTC
. TRBJ1-6 . TRBV27 CASSLSPRSTLNSPLHF TGTGCCAGCAGTTTATCCCCGCGGTCCACCCTCAATTCACCCCTCCACTTT
. TRBJ1-2 . TRBV6-4 CASSDVPEANYGYTF TGTGCCAGCAGTGACGTCCCCGAAGCTAACTATGGCTACACCTTC
. TRBJ2-2 . TRBV7-8 CASSFYQGPTGELFF TGTGCCAGCAGCTTTTATCAGGGACCCACCGGGGAGCTGTTTTTT
. TRBJ2-5 . TRBV5-1 CASSPLPVREAIQETQYF TGCGCCAGCAGCCCCCTACCGGTCAGGGAAGCAATCCAAGAGACCCAGTACTTC